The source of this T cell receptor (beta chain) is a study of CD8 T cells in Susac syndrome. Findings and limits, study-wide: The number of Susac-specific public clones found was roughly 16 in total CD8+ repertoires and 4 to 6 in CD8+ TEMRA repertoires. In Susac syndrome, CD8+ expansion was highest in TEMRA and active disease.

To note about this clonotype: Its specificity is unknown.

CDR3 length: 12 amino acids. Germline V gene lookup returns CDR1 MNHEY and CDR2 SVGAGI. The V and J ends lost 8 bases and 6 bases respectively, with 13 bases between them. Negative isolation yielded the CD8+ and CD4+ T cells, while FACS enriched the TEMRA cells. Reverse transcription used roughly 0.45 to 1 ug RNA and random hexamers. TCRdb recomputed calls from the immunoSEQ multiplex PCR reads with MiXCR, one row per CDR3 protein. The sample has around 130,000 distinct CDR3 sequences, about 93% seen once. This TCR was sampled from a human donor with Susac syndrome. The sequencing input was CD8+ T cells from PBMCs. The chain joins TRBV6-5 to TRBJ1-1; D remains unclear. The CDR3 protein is CASGPVRAEAFF. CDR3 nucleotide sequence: TGTGCCAGCGGACCGGTAAGGGCTGAAGCTTTCTTT.